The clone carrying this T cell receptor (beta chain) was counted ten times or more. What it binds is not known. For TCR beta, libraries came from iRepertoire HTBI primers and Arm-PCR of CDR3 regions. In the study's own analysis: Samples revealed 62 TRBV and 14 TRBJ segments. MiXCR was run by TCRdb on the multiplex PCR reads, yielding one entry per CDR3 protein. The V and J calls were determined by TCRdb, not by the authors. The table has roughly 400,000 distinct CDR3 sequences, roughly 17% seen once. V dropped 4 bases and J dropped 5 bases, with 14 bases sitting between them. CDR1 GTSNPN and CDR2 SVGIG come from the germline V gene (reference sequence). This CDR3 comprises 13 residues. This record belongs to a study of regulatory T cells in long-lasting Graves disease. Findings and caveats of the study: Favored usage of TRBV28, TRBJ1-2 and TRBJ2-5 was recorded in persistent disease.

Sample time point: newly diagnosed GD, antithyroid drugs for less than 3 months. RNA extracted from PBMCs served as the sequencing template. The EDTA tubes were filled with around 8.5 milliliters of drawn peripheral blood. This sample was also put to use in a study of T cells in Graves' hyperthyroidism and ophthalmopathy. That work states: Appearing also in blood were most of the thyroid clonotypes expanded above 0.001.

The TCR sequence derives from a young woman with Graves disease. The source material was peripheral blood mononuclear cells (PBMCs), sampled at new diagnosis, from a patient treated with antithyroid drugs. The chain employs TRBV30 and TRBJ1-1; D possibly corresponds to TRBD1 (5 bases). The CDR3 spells CAWMGEARTEAFF. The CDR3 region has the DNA TGTGCCTGGATGGGGGAAGCGAGGACTGAAGCTTTCTTT.